This T cell receptor beta chain emerged from a study of cytomegalovirus exposure and HLA in healthy donors. Study at large: Earlier work reported 100 million or so unique TCR beta sequences from about 180 million T cells. Tens of millions of unique TCRs, all from HLA-typed donors, were included in an early release of the data.

A multiplex PCR was run with 60 Vbeta primers and 13 Jbeta primers. Authors' data handling: Approximately 83 million unique TCR beta chains, 10 million to 14 million shared, were counted in a later analysis. Profiled with immunoSEQ multiplex PCR; TCRdb holds only in-frame clones, not every one. Clonal size and the V and J genes are those of that table, whereas D and trimming came from the DNA. Here the sample spans around 120,000 clones, 15% to 19% being singletons. Trimming took 1 base from V and 4 from J, leaving 13 bases between them. Germline CDR1 and CDR2: SQVTM and ANQGSEA. This CDR3 contains 14 residues. This clone has just a few counts.

The TCR was taken from a woman between 18 and 29 years old in good health and CMV-seronegative. Specimen: PBMCs. This rearrangement joins TRBV29-1 to TRBJ1-2; weak D call: TRBD1 (6 bases). The CDR3 reads CSVEGQGPFYGYTF. The DNA of the CDR3 is TGCAGCGTTGAAGGGCAGGGGCCCTTCTATGGCTACACCTTC.